This TCR beta chain was observed in a study of vaccination effects on CD4 cells after COVID-19 (dated by TCRdb to 2022 to 2024). A note on the overall study: Post-vaccine samples across the study were collected a median of 72 days after the second dose, with a range of 14 to 241. Cultures from other donors in the study were sequenced with the Oncomine TCR Beta short-read assay on an Illumina iSeq 100. The full study included 9 to 10 COVID-19 convalescent patients and several SARS-CoV-2-naive healthy vaccine recipients. In both COVID-19 convalescent patients and infection-naive vaccine recipients, the study compared SARS-CoV-2 spike-specific CD4+ TCR repertoires from before mRNA vaccination with those from after it.

Measured from the cysteine to the phenylalanine, the CDR3 is 15 residues long. Kept here is only the CDR3 DNA, which spans 45 bases and is read in frame from base 1. Per the germline V gene, MGHRA is the CDR1 and YSYEKL is the CDR2. V drops 0 bases and J drops 5 bases, leaving 11 bases in between. Library method: the immunoSEQ multiplex PCR assay. TCR beta CDR3 sequencing was performed on DNA from the cultured, isolated CD4+ T cells. Per the source publication's procedure: The analysis removed non-productive TCR sequences, trimmed reads to the CDR3 region, and retained only CDR3s that were 7 or more amino acids long. Antigen-specific clonotypes were identified with the MANAFEST web app by comparing expansion in peptide wells against reference cultures. Positive clones required FDR<0.05 expansion versus reference and all other wells, odds ratio above 5, and frequency above 0.1% in two replicate wells. Cross-reactive clonotypes were defined as significantly expanded in SARS-CoV-2 spike wells and in at least one common cold coronavirus spike condition. CDR3 similarity was assessed by Levenshtein distance with the stringdist R package, and unrooted trees were built with ape in R 3.6.1. TCRdb took over this immuneACCESS table, retaining in-frame rearrangements with V and J assigned. Such tables are incomplete; in checked studies, under half of the missing clones stem from an unresolved V gene, and the remainder is unexplained. The DNA gave D and trimming, while V, J and clone size come from that table. For this sample there are 30,000 to 40,000 clones; just under 85% appear just once. The top ten hold under 2% of the sample.

About this clone itself: This receptor's antigen is unknown. Per-nucleotide qualities are absent, and no much larger clonotype sits a single base away.

In the ViraFEST assay, PBMC were stimulated with viral peptide pools, and TCR sequencing was then used to find antigen-specific CD4+ T cell clonotypes based on their expansion. After around 11 days of culture, CD4+ T cells were isolated with the EasySep CD4+ T cell isolation kit. Participants received two doses of either the BNT162b2 or the mRNA-1273 mRNA SARS-CoV-2 vaccine. Healthy vaccine recipients had no prior SARS-CoV-2 infection, confirmed by negative nucleocapsid antibodies before and after vaccination. Two million PBMC per well were cultured in IMDM with around 5% human AB serum, 9 to 10 IU/ml IL-2 and gentamicin, plus 10 ug/ml peptides. On days 3 and 7, half of the culture medium was replaced with fresh IL-2-containing medium. Unless noted otherwise, every peptide stimulation condition was grown in triplicate wells. Using Ficoll-Paque Plus gradient centrifugation, PBMC were separated from whole blood and then either used fresh or cryopreserved at -140C. Overlapping peptide pools spanned the spike proteins of SARS-CoV-2 and the common cold coronaviruses HCoV-NL63, HCoV-OC43 and HCoV-229E. The QIAamp micro DNA kit was used to extract genomic DNA from the cultured CD4+ T cells.

Results the study describes overall, beyond this receptor: The study was limited by a small number of convalescent patients, and early post-infection timepoints were lacking. Among healthy vaccine recipients, nearly all vaccine-induced clones were SARS-CoV-2 mono-reactive, and only 1 of 255 was cross-reactive with common cold coronaviruses. At late post-vaccination timepoints, both infection-induced and vaccine-induced clones showed marked clonal contraction, consistent with waning T cell responses.

This sequence originates from a human donor who received a COVID-19 vaccine. Some clones in this sample may be carry-over from other donors' samples. The chain joins TRBV4-1 to TRBJ2-1; the D match is possibly TRBD1 or TRBD2, with 5 bases aligned in each. The sequencing here drew on CD4+ T cells from PBMCs cultured with HCoV-NL63 spike peptides, taken after COVID-19 vaccination. The cell subset or site label here, explained by the study, means: HCoV-NL63 spike overlapping peptide pool stimulation. The CDR3 here reads CASSQERGGHNEQFF. The DNA sequence follows: TGCGCCAGCAGCCAAGAACGTGGGGGACACAATGAGCAGTTCTTC.